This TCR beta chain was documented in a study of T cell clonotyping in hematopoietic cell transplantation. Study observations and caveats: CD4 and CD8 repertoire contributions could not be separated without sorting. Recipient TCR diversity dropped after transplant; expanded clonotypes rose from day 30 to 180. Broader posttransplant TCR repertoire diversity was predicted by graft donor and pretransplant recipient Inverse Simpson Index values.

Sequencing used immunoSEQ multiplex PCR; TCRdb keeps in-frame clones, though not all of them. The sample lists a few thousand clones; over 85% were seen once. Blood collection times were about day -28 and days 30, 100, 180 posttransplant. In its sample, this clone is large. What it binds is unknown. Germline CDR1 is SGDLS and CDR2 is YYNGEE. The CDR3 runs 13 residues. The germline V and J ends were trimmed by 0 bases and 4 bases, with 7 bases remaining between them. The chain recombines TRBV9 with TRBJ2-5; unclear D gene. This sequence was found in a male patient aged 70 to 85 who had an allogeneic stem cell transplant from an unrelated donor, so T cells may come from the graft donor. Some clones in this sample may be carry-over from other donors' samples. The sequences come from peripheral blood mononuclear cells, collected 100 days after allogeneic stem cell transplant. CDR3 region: CASSVVGGETQYF. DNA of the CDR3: TGTGCCAGCAGCGTAGTGGGTGGAGAGACCCAGTACTTC.